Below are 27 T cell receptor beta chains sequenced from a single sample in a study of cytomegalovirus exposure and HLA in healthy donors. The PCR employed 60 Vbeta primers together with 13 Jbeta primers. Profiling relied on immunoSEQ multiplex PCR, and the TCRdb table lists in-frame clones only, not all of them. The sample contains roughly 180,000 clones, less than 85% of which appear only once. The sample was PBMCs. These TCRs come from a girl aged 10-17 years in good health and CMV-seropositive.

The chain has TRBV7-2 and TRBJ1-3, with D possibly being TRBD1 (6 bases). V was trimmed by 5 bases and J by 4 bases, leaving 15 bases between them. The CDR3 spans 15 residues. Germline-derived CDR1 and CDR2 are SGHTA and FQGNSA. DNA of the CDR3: TGTGCCAGCAGCACCACCCGGACAGCCGGAAACACCATATATTTT. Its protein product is CASSTTRTAGNTIYF.

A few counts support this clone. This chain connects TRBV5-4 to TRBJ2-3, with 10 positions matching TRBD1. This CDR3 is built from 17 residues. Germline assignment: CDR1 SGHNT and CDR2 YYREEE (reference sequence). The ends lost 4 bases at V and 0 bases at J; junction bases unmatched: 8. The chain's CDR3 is CASSLPLGQGSTDTQYF. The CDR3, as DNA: TGTGCCAGCAGCCTCCCCCTGGGACAGGGGAGCACAGATACGCAGTATTTT.

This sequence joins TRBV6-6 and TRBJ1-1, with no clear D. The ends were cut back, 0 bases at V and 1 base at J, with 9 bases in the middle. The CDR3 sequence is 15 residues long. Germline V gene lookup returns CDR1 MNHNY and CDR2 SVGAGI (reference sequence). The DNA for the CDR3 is TGTGCCAGCAGTTACTCGGGCAGTGAGAACACTGAAGCTTTCTTT. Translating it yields CASSYSGSENTEAFF.

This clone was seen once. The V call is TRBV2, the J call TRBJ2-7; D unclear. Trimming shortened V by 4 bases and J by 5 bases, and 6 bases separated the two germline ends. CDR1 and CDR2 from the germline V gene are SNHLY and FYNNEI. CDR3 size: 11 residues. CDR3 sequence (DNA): TGTGCCAGCAGTGGGCTTGACGAGCAGTACTTC. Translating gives CASSGLDEQYF.

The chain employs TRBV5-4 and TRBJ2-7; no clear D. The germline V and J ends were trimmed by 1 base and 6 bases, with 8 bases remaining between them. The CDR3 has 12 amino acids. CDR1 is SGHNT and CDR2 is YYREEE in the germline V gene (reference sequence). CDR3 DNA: TGTGCCAGCAGCTTGTTCGGCGGCGAGCAGTACTTC. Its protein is CASSLFGGEQYF.

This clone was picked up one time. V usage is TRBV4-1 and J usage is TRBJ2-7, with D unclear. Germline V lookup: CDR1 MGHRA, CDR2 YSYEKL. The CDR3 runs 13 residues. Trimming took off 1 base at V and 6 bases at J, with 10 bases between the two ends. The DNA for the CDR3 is TGCGCCAGCAGCCAAGGCCTGCGAGTCGAGCAGTACTTC. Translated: CASSQGLRVEQYF.

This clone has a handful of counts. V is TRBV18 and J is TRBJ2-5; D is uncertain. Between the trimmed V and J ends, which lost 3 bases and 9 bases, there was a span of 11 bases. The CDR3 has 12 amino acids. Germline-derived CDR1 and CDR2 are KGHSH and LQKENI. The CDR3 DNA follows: TGTGCCAGCTCACCCCCCTTCTCGGCCCAGTACTTC. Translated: CASSPPFSAQYF.

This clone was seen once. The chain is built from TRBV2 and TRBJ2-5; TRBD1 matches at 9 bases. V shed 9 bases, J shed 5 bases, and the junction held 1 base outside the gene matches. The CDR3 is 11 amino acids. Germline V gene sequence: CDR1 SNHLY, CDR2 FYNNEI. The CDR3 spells CARGQGETQYF. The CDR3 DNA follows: TGTGCCAGAGGACAGGGGGAGACCCAGTACTTC.

CDR3: CASSSVQGFNEKLFF. The CDR3 DNA reads as TGTGCCAGCAGCTCGGTCCAGGGGTTTAATGAAAAACTGTTTTTT. The chain employs TRBV6-5 and TRBJ1-4; weak D call: TRBD1 (6 bases). The CDR3 is 15 amino acids. Germline V lookup: CDR1 MNHEY, CDR2 SVGAGI. V was trimmed by 6 bases and J by 4 bases, leaving 15 bases between them.

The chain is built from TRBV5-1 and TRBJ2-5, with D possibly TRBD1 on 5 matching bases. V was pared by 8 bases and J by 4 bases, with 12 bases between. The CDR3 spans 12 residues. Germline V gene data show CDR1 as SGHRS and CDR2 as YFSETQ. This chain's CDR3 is CASNGQGETQYF. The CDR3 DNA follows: TGCGCCAGTAACGGGCAGGGAGAGACCCAGTACTTC.

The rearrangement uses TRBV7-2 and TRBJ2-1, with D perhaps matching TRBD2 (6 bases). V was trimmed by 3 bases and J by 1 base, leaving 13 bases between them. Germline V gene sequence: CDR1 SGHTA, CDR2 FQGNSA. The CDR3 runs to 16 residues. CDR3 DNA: TGTGCCAGCAGCTTGATGGGGGGATCATCCTACAATGAGCAGTTCTTC. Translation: CASSLMGGSSYNEQFF.

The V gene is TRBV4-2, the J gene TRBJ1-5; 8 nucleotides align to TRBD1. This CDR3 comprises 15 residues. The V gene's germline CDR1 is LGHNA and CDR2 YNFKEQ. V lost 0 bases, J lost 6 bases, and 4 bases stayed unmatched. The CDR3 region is CASSQDRTGFQPQHF. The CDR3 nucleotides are TGTGCCAGCAGCCAAGATAGGACAGGGTTTCAGCCCCAGCATTTT.

DNA of the CDR3: TGTGCCAGCAGTTACGGAGATAGCAATCAGCCCCAGCATTTT. Translating gives CASSYGDSNQPQHF. This chain joins TRBV6-5 and TRBJ1-5, with D unresolved. The V end lost 2 bases, the J end lost 0 bases, and 5 bases lay between the germline ends. The CDR3 sequence is 14 residues long. Germline loops: CDR1 MNHEY, CDR2 SVGAGI.

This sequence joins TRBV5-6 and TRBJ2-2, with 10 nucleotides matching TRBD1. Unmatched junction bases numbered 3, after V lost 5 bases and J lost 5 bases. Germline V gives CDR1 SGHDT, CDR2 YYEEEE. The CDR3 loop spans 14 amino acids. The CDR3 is CASRLGQGTGELFF. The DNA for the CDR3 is TGTGCCAGCAGACTGGGACAGGGGACCGGGGAGCTGTTTTTT.

The CDR3 DNA sequence: TGCAGCGTTGGCGGGACAGGCTCTGGAAACACCATATATTTT. It translates to CSVGGTGSGNTIYF. The chain combines TRBV29-1 with TRBJ1-3, with 8 bases aligning to TRBD1. There are 14 residues in the CDR3. The junction had 2 bases not matched to a gene; V was cut back by 4 bases and J by 0 bases. The V gene's germline CDR1 is SQVTM and CDR2 ANQGSEA.

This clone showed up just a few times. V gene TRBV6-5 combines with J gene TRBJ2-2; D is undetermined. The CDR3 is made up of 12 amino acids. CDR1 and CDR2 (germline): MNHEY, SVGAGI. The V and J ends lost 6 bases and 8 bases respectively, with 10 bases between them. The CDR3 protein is CASSSFLGELFF. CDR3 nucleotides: TGTGCCAGCAGCTCCTTCCTAGGGGAGCTGTTTTTT.

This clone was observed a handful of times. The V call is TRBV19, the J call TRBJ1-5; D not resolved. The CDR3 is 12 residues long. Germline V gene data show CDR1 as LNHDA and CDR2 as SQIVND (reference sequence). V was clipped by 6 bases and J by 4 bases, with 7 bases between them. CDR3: CASSLRNQPQHF. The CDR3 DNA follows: TGTGCCAGTAGCTTGAGGAATCAGCCCCAGCATTTT. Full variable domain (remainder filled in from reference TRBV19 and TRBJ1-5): DGGITQSPKYLFRKEGQNVTLSCEQNLNHDAMYWYRQDPGQGLRLIYYSQIVNDFQKGDIAEGYSVSREKKESFPLTVTSAQKNPTAFYLCASSLRNQPQHFGDGTRLSIL.

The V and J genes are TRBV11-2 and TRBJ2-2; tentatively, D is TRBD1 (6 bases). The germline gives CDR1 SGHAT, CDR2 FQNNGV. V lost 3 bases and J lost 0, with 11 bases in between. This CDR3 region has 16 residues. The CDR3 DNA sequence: TGTGCCAGCAGCTTTTTTGGGGGCGCGAACACCGGGGAGCTGTTTTTT. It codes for CASSFFGGANTGELFF.

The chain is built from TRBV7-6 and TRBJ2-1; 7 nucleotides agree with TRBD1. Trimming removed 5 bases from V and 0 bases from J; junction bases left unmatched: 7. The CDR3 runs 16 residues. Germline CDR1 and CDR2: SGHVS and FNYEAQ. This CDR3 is CASSPSGQTSYNEQFF. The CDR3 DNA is TGTGCCAGCAGCCCCTCGGGACAGACCTCCTACAATGAGCAGTTCTTC.

This chain's CDR3 is CASSIDRGLSYEQYF. The CDR3 DNA reads TGTGCCAGCAGTATAGACAGGGGCCTCTCCTACGAGCAGTACTTC. The chain employs TRBV7-2 and TRBJ2-7; 8 positions agree with TRBD1. V shed 6 bases and J 0 bases; nucleotides not matched to a gene: 7. Looked up from germline, CDR1 is SGHTA and CDR2 is FQGNSA. This CDR3 region has 15 residues.

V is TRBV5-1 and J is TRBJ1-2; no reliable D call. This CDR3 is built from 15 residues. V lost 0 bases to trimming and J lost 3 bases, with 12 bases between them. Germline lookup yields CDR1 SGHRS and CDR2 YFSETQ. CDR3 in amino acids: CASSLEAGTDYGYTF. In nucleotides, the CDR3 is TGCGCCAGCAGCTTGGAAGCGGGTACCGACTATGGCTACACCTTC.

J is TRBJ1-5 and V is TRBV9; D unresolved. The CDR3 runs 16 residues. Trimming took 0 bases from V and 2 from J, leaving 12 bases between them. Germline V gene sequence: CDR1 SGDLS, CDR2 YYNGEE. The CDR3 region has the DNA TGTGCCAGCAGCGTAGGGGAGGGTGGAGGCAATCAGCCCCAGCATTTT. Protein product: CASSVGEGGGNQPQHF.

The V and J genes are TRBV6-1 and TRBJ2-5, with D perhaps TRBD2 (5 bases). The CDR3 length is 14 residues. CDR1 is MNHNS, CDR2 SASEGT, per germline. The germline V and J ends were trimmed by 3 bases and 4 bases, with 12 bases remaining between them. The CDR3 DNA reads TGTGCCAGCAGTGACTTGGGCCGGGGAGAGACCCAGTACTTC. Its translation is CASSDLGRGETQYF.

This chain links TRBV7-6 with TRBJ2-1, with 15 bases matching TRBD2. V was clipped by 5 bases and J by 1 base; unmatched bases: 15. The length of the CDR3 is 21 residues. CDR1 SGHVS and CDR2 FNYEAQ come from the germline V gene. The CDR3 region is CASSPRGGTSGGSRSYNEQFF. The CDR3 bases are TGTGCCAGCAGCCCCCGGGGTGGGACTAGCGGGGGGAGTAGGTCCTACAATGAGCAGTTCTTC.

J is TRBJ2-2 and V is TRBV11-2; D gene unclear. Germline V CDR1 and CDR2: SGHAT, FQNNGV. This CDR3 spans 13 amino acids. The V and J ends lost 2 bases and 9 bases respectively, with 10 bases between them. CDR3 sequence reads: CASSLLRSRELFF. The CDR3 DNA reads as TGTGCCAGCAGCTTACTTCGGTCGCGGGAGCTGTTTTTT.

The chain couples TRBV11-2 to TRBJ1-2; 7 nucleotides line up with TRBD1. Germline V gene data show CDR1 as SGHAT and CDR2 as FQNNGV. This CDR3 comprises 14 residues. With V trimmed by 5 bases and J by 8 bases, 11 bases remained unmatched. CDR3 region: CASSATTGLKGYTF. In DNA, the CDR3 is TGTGCCAGCAGCGCGACGACAGGGTTGAAGGGCTACACCTTC.

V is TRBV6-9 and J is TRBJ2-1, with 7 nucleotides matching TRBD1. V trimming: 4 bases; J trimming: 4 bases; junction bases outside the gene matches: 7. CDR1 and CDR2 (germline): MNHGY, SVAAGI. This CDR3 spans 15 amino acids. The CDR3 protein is CASSFQTGPYNEQFF. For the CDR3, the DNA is TGTGCCAGCAGTTTCCAGACAGGGCCGTACAATGAGCAGTTCTTC.